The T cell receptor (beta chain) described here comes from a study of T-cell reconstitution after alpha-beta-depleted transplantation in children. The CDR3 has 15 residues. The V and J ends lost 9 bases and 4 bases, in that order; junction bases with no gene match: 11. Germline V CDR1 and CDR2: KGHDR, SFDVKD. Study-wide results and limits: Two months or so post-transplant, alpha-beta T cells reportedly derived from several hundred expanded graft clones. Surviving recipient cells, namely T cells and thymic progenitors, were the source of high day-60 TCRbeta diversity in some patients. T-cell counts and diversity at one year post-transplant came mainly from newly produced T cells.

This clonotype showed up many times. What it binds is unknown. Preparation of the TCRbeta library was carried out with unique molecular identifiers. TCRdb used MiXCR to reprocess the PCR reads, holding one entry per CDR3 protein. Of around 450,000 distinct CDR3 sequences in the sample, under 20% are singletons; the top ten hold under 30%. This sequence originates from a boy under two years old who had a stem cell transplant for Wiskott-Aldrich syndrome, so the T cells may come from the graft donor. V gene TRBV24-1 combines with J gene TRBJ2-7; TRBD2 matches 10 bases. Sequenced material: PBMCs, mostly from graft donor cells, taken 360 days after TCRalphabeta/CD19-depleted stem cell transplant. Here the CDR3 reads CATGPGLAGVYEQYF. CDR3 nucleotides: TGTGCCACCGGCCCCGGGCTAGCGGGAGTTTACGAGCAGTACTTC.